The 6 T cell receptor beta chains listed next were all sequenced from one sample in a study of T cells in Graves' hyperthyroidism and ophthalmopathy. What was amplified from RNA transcripts were TCR beta CDR3 regions. An initial round of RT-PCR targeting the TCR CDR3 relied on the HTBI primer set. MiXCR was run by TCRdb on the multiplex PCR reads, yielding one entry per CDR3 protein. The sample shows some 720,000 distinct CDR3 sequences, about 15% of them seen only once. Sequenced: blood. All receptors derive from a man between 18 and 35 years old with Graves' hyperthyroidism.

The CDR3 nucleotides are TGTGCCAGCAGTTTGACAGGCCACACAGATACGCAGTATTTT. Translation: CASSLTGHTDTQYF. V gene TRBV28 combines with J gene TRBJ2-3, with D possibly TRBD1 on 6 matching bases. Per the germline V gene, CDR1 is MDHEN and CDR2 is SYDVKM. The CDR3 covers 14 residues. Trimming stripped 3 bases from V and 2 bases from J, with 9 bases between.

The sample holds a few counts of this clonotype. The chain has TRBV9 and TRBJ1-5; D is ambiguous. V shed 0 bases and J shed 3 bases, with 10 bases lying between them. This CDR3 contains 15 residues. CDR1 SGDLS and CDR2 YYNGEE come from the germline V gene. The CDR3 nucleotides are TGTGCCAGCAGCGTAGACGGGCGAATCAATCAGCCCCAGCATTTT. Translation: CASSVDGRINQPQHF. The variable domain in full, completed from reference TRBV9 and TRBJ1-5, reads DSGVTQTPKHLITATGQRVTLRCSPRSGDLSVYWYQQSLDQGLQFLIQYYNGEERAKGNILERFSAQQFPDLHSELNLSSLELGDSALYFCASSVDGRINQPQHFGDGTRLSIL.

At least ten counts were recorded for this clonotype. The chain carries TRBV19 and TRBJ2-1; no reliable D call. CDR1 LNHDA and CDR2 SQIVND come from the germline V gene (reference sequence). Trimming left V 0 bases short and J 7 bases short, with 7 bases between. The CDR3 spans 13 residues. CDR3 protein: CASSIDRANEQFF. The CDR3 DNA reads TGTGCCAGTAGTATAGATCGAGCAAATGAGCAGTTCTTC.

This clonotype was detected ten times or more. The V call is TRBV11-2, the J call TRBJ2-7; 11 bases agree with TRBD1. The CDR3 is 14 amino acids. The trim removed 8 bases at V and 3 bases at J, leaving 6 bases unmatched. Germline CDR1 reads SGHAT; CDR2 reads FQNNGV. The CDR3: CASGPGTGGYEQYF. The CDR3 nucleotides read TGTGCCAGCGGCCCCGGGACAGGGGGCTACGAGCAGTACTTC.

This clonotype was counted ten times or more. This chain's CDR3 is CASSATFLAGDFYEQYF. The CDR3 DNA is TGTGCCAGCAGCGCGACCTTCCTAGCGGGAGATTTTTACGAGCAGTACTTC. This chain uses TRBV3-1 with TRBJ2-7, with TRBD2 matching over 10 bases. The CDR3 runs to 17 residues. The V gene end was trimmed by 5 bases and the J gene end by 4 bases; junction bases not matched to a gene: 14. Germline-derived CDR1 and CDR2 are LGHDT and YNNKEL (reference sequence).

This chain connects TRBV5-1 to TRBJ1-6, with D hard to call. The V end was cut by 0 bases, the J end by 7 bases, with 8 bases between. The CDR3 sequence is 14 residues long. The germline V gene has CDR1 SGHRS and CDR2 YFSETQ. The DNA for the CDR3 is TGCGCCAGCAGCTTGGTGGGCAGAAATTCACCCCTCCACTTT. Translating gives CASSLVGRNSPLHF.